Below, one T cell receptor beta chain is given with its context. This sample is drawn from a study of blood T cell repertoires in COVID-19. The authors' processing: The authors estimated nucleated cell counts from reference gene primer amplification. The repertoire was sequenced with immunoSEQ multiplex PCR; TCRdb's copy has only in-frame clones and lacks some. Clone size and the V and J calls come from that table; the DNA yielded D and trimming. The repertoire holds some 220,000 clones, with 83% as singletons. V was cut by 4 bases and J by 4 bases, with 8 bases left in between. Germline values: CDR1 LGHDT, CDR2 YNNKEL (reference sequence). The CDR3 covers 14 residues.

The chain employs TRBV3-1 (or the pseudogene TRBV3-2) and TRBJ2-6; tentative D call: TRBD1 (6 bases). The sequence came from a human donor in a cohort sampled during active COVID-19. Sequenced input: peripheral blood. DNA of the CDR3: TGTGCCAGCAGCCCAGGGGACGGGGCCAACGTCCTGACTTTC. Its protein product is CASSPGDGANVLTF.